Below, 4 T cell receptor beta chains from the same sample are listed, as sequenced in a study of blood T cell repertoires in COVID-19. Method: immunoSEQ multiplex PCR; TCRdb's copy keeps in-frame clones and lacks some. This sample has around 310,000 clones; roughly 90% occur once, and the top ten carry approximately 7.5%. The sample was peripheral blood. All receptors derive from a woman aged 30 to 39 with COVID-19, enrolled during active disease.

This chain uses TRBV25-1 with TRBJ1-3, with a possible D match to TRBD1 (6 bases). This CDR3 has 16 residues. Trimming removed 6 bases at V and 0 bases at J, with 15 bases between. CDR1 and CDR2 (germline): MGHDK, SYGVNS. CDR3 sequence: CASSTGTPSSGNTIYF. CDR3 coding DNA: TGTGCCAGCAGCACCGGGACACCGAGCTCTGGAAACACCATATATTTT.

The CDR3 protein is CATSRFPIANTGELFF. The CDR3 DNA sequence: TGTGCCACCAGCAGATTTCCTATCGCGAACACCGGGGAGCTGTTTTTT. This sequence joins TRBV15 and TRBJ2-2, with no clear D. Germline CDR1 reads LNHNV; CDR2 reads YYDKDF (reference sequence). V lost 2 bases and J 0 bases, leaving 10 bases between the germline ends. CDR3 length: 16 amino acids.

The chain uses TRBV23-1 and TRBJ1-1, with 9 nucleotides matching TRBD1. TRBV23-1 belongs to the ORF category, with a function that is uncertain. This CDR3 has 16 residues. After removal of 4 bases from V and 0 bases from J, the junction contained 6 bases not matched to a gene. CDR3 sequence reads: CASSRVRQGVNTEAFF. In DNA, the CDR3 is TGCGCCAGCAGTCGCGTTCGACAGGGGGTGAACACTGAAGCTTTCTTT.

This clone occurred once. The rearrangement links TRBV4-1 to TRBJ2-3, with 8 bases identical to TRBD2. V shed 0 bases and J 4 bases; nucleotides not matched to a gene: 15. This CDR3 comprises 19 residues. Germline lookup yields CDR1 MGHRA and CDR2 YSYEKL. The CDR3, as DNA: TGCGCCAGCAGCCAAGATCGCCTGGAGCGGGAGAGCCCCGCAGATACGCAGTATTTT. Amino acid sequence: CASSQDRLERESPADTQYF.